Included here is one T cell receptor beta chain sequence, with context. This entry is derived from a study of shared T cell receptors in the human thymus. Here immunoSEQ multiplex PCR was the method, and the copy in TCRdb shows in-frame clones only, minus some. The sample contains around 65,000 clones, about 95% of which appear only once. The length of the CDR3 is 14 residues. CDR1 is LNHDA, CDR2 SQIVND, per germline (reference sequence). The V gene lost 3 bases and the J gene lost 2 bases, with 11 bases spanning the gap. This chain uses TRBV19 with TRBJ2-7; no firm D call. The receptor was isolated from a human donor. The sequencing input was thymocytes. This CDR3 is CASSIPGTTYEQYF. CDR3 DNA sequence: TGTGCCAGTAGTATCCCTGGAACTACCTACGAGCAGTACTTC.